Below are 9 T cell receptor beta chains sequenced from a single sample in a study of T cells after posttransplantation cyclophosphamide. The protocol was immunoSEQ multiplex PCR, while the TCRdb copy is restricted to in-frame clones and leaves out a portion. The sample shows roughly 30,000 clones, around 90% of them seen only once. The material sequenced was PBMCs. The source of these receptors is a woman aged 40 to 49 with a blood cancer, CMV-positive, and with a related stem cell donor.

The chain employs TRBV9 and TRBJ2-5, with unresolved D. From germline, CDR1 is SGDLS and CDR2 YYNGEE. V gave up 3 bases and J gave up 5 bases, with 8 bases separating them. The CDR3 is 12 residues long. The CDR3 DNA follows: TGTGCCAGCAGCGCCTTGGAGGAGACCCAGTACTTC. Translating it yields CASSALEETQYF.

In regard to this clone: A junction end diverges from the germline sequence, so it may reflect a read error. The V gene is TRBV7-7, the J gene TRBJ2-7, with D possibly matching TRBD1 (6 bases). Germline values: CDR1 SSHAT, CDR2 FNYEAQ (reference sequence). The CDR3 has 15 amino acids. Here the CDR3 DNA reads TGTGCTAGCAGCTTAGGGCAGGGGTCCTCCTACGAGCAGTACTTC. Translating gives CASSLGQGSSYEQYF.

The J gene is TRBJ1-1, the V gene TRBV11-2; no clear D. With 1 base removed from V and 1 base from J, the gap between germline ends came to 10 bases. The germline CDR1 and CDR2 sequences are SGHAT and FQNNGV. The CDR3 runs to 15 residues. The CDR3 DNA is TGTGCCAGCAGCTTAGTTGCGGGGTCGAACACTGAAGCTTTCTTT. The encoded protein is CASSLVAGSNTEAFF. Full variable domain (rest looked up from reference TRBV11-2 and TRBJ1-1): EAGVAQSPRYKIIEKRQSVAFWCNPISGHATLYWYQQILGQGPKLLIQFQNNGVVDDSQLPKDRFSAERLKGVDSTLKIQPAKLEDSAVYLCASSLVAGSNTEAFFGQGTRLTVV.

This chain connects TRBV7-3 to TRBJ2-5; D is possibly TRBD2 (6 bases). With 5 bases removed from V and 4 bases from J, the gap between germline ends came to 11 bases. The V gene's germline CDR1 is SGHTA and CDR2 FQGTGA. The CDR3 length is 13 residues. In DNA, the CDR3 is TGTGCCAGCAGCCCTCTCGGGGGAGAGACCCAGTACTTC. This codes for CASSPLGGETQYF. Variable domain in full (rest from reference TRBV7-3 and TRBJ2-5): GAGVSQTPSNKVTEKGKYVELRCDPISGHTALYWYRQSLGQGPEFLIYFQGTGAADDSGLPNDRFFAVRPEGSVSTLKIQRTERGDSAVYLCASSPLGGETQYFGPGTRLLVL.

In this sample, this clone is medium-sized (0.01 to 0.1%). This sample includes further DNA sequences coding for the same CDR3. This sequence joins TRBV6-4 and TRBJ1-2; TRBD1 agrees at 8 bases. CDR1 is MRHNA, CDR2 SNTAGT, per germline. The CDR3 length is 13 residues. After removal of 6 bases from V and 2 bases from J, the junction contained 2 bases not matched to a gene. The CDR3: CASSRDRNYGYTF. DNA for the CDR3: TGTGCCAGCAGCCGGGACAGGAACTATGGCTACACCTTC.

This rearrangement joins TRBV27 to TRBJ2-7, with 10 positions matching TRBD1. The ends lost 4 bases at V and 5 bases at J; junction bases unmatched: 14. The germline V gene encodes CDR1 MNHEY and CDR2 SMNVEV (reference sequence). This CDR3 has 17 amino acids. CDR3 amino acids: CASSSGTGAPRVHEQYF. The CDR3 nucleotides read TGTGCCAGCAGTTCCGGGACAGGGGCTCCGAGGGTCCACGAGCAGTACTTC.

The chain has TRBV7-6 and TRBJ1-1, with a possible D match to TRBD1 (6 bases). The CDR3 runs to 13 residues. CDR1 is SGHVS, CDR2 FNYEAQ, per germline. V was cut by 5 bases and J by 8 bases, with 15 bases left in between. The CDR3, as DNA: TGTGCCAGCAGCGCTGACAGGAGCCAAGAAGCTTTCTTT. It encodes CASSADRSQEAFF.

The V gene is TRBV25-1, the J gene TRBJ2-7; perhaps TRBD1 as D (6 bases). Trimming stripped 3 bases from V and 4 bases from J, with 10 bases between. Germline V CDR1 and CDR2: MGHDK, SYGVNS. This CDR3 is 13 amino acids long. This CDR3 is CASSEPTGYEQYF. CDR3 in DNA: TGTGCCAGCAGTGAGCCAACAGGGTACGAGCAGTACTTC.

The rearrangement joins TRBV7-8 to TRBJ1-1; TRBD1 aligns across 7 bases. The CDR3 sequence is 13 residues long. With V trimmed by 5 bases and J by 6 bases, 6 bases remained unmatched. Looked up from germline, CDR1 is SGHVS and CDR2 is FQNEAQ. The CDR3, as DNA: TGTGCCAGCAGCGCATACAGGGGCGCTGAAGCTTTCTTT. Translating it yields CASSAYRGAEAFF. The complete variable domain, with remaining parts taken from reference TRBV7-8 and TRBJ1-1, reads GAGVSQSPRYKVAKRGQDVALRCDPISGHVSLFWYQQALGQGPEFLTYFQNEAQLDKSGLPSDRFFAERPEGSVSTLKIQRTQQEDSAVYLCASSAYRGAEAFFGQGTRLTVV.